The next 15 T cell receptor beta chains were all read from a single sample in a study of CD8 T cells in ankylosing spondylitis. Study-level findings and limits: There was a TCR beta motif, made of fewer than 10 highly homologous variants, that appeared characteristic of ankylosing spondylitis blood.

These receptors' antigens are unknown. TCRdb passed the 5' RACE reads through MiXCR, listing each CDR3 protein once. The sample lists about 460,000 distinct CDR3 sequences; about 5.2% were seen once. Sequenced material: blood, either unsorted or a sorted T cell fraction (not recorded which). The receptors derive from a male donor with ankylosing spondylitis.

This clonotype was observed many times. V usage is TRBV3-1 and J usage is TRBJ2-4, with a possible D match to TRBD2 (6 bases). The germline CDR1 and CDR2 sequences are LGHDT and YNNKEL (reference sequence). V lost 1 base, J lost 3 bases, and 13 bases lay in between. This CDR3 has 16 residues. Here the CDR3 reads CASSQVGGAFKNIQYF. The CDR3 DNA is TGTGCCAGCAGCCAAGTCGGCGGGGCCTTCAAAAACATTCAGTACTTC.

Ten or more counts support this clonotype. The V and J genes are TRBV7-2 and TRBJ2-3; D not certain. CDR3 length equals 15 residues. Germline CDR1 SGHTA, CDR2 FQGNSA. Trimming left V 8 bases short and J 4 bases short, with 19 bases between. CDR3 region: CASGWGYSRADTQYF. The CDR3 bases are TGTGCCAGCGGTTGGGGTTATAGTCGCGCAGATACGCAGTATTTT. The full variable domain, with the rest looked up from reference TRBV7-2 and TRBJ2-3, is GAGVSQSPSNKVTEKGKDVELRCDPISGHTALYWYRQSLGQGLEFLIYFQGNSAPDKSGLPSDRFSAERTGGSVSTLTIQRTQQEDSAVYLCASGWGYSRADTQYFGPGTRLTVL.

This clonotype was seen at least ten times. This chain links TRBV5-6 with TRBJ2-3; TRBD2 might be the D (5 bases). Trimming shortened V by 4 bases and J by 2 bases, and 14 bases separated the two germline ends. This CDR3 has 15 amino acids. The V gene's germline CDR1 is SGHDT and CDR2 YYEEEE. The CDR3 sequence: CASSRDRVFTDTQYF. CDR3 in DNA: TGTGCCAGCAGCCGGGATAGGGTATTCACAGATACGCAGTATTTT.

This clonotype showed up many times. The chain uses TRBV10-3 and TRBJ2-7; no definite D call. V lost 7 bases and J 0 bases, leaving 13 bases between the germline ends. This CDR3 contains 14 residues. CDR1 ENHRY and CDR2 SYGVKD come from the germline V gene. The chain's CDR3 is CAIKRLVSSYEQYF. CDR3 bases: TGTGCCATCAAACGCCTAGTCAGCTCCTACGAGCAGTACTTC.

In this sample, this clonotype turned up many times. This chain connects TRBV10-3 to TRBJ2-1; perhaps TRBD2 as D (6 bases). CDR1 and CDR2 (germline): ENHRY, SYGVKD. The CDR3 runs 12 residues. Trimming stripped 6 bases from V and 8 bases from J, with 11 bases between. The CDR3 DNA is TGTGCCATCAGGACTGGGGGGTATGAGCAGTTCTTC. It is translated as CAIRTGGYEQFF.

CDR3 in amino acids: CSAQPLQALYNEQFF. CDR3 DNA: TGCAGTGCACAACCCCTACAGGCCCTTTACAATGAGCAGTTCTTC. V usage is TRBV20-1 and J usage is TRBJ2-1, with TRBD1 as a possible D gene (5 bases). This CDR3 is 15 amino acids long. With 6 bases removed from V and 4 bases from J, the gap between germline ends came to 19 bases. CDR1 is DFQATT, CDR2 SNEGSKA, per germline (reference sequence).

This clonotype was counted ten times or more. The chain couples TRBV12-3 or TRBV12-4 to TRBJ2-2; D may be TRBD1 (8 bases). Trimming pared 3 bases from V and 6 bases from J, leaving 11 bases between. The CDR3 length is 14 residues. The CDR3 DNA is TGTGCCAGCAGTTTCACAGGGGGGGCCGGGGAGCTGTTTTTT. It is translated as CASSFTGGAGELFF.

This rearrangement joins TRBV5-1 to TRBJ2-6; 7 bases align to TRBD1. The V segment lost 4 bases and the J segment 0 bases; nucleotides outside the gene matches: 10. In germline, CDR1 is SGHRS, CDR2 YFSETQ. This CDR3 is 18 amino acids long. CDR3 sequence: CASSRRPGQISGANVLTF. CDR3 in DNA: TGCGCCAGCAGCCGTCGGCCGGGACAGATCTCTGGGGCCAACGTCCTGACTTTC. Variable domain in full (rest from reference TRBV5-1 and TRBJ2-6): KAGVTQTPRYLIKTRGQQVTLSCSPISGHRSVSWYQQTPGQGLQFLFEYFSETQRNKGNFPGRFSGRQFSNSRSEMNVSTLELGDSALYLCASSRRPGQISGANVLTFGAGSRLTVL.

The table lists this clonotype with many counts. The rearrangement joins TRBV5-1 to TRBJ2-7; TRBD1 matches at 7 bases. Unmatched junction bases numbered 6, after V lost 0 bases and J lost 3 bases. The length of the CDR3 is 15 residues. Germline values: CDR1 SGHRS, CDR2 YFSETQ. The CDR3 nucleotides are TGCGCCAGCAGCTTGGCCGAGACAGGGATCTACGAGCAGTACTTC. Protein: CASSLAETGIYEQYF.

This clonotype was seen a few times. The chain combines TRBV6-5 with TRBJ2-7; D possibly corresponds to TRBD1 (5 bases). V gave up 2 bases and J gave up 0 bases, with 8 bases separating them. The CDR3 sequence is 14 residues long. The germline V gene encodes CDR1 MNHEY and CDR2 SVGAGI. The CDR3 nucleotides read TGTGCCAGCAGTTACGGGGCGAACTCCTACGAGCAGTACTTC. Translated, it gives CASSYGANSYEQYF.

This clonotype was observed many times. This rearrangement joins TRBV9 to TRBJ1-2; TRBD1 might be the D (5 bases). This CDR3 is built from 13 residues. Germline values: CDR1 SGDLS, CDR2 YYNGEE. Trimming pared 0 bases from V and 4 bases from J, leaving 7 bases between. The CDR3 coding sequence is TGTGCCAGCAGCGTAGGGGGCATCTATGGCTACACCTTC. Translating it yields CASSVGGIYGYTF.

This clonotype was picked up many times. This chain joins TRBV27 and TRBJ2-3, with 11 nucleotides matching TRBD2. Trimming removed 1 base from V and 2 bases from J; junction bases left unmatched: 14. The CDR3 totals 20 residues. Germline V CDR1 and CDR2: MNHEY, SMNVEV (reference sequence). CDR3 sequence: CASSLFSLAGGRGSTDTQYF. CDR3 nucleotides: TGTGCCAGCAGTTTATTTAGCCTAGCGGGGGGCCGGGGATCCACAGATACGCAGTATTTT.

This clonotype was observed a few times. The V gene is TRBV27, the J gene TRBJ1-1; 7 nucleotides line up with TRBD1. V dropped 0 bases and J dropped 5; count of bases not matched to a gene: 9. Per the germline V gene, CDR1 is MNHEY and CDR2 is SMNVEV (reference sequence). This CDR3 contains 16 residues. The CDR3 loop reads CASSLSTETGLTEAFF. In DNA form, the CDR3 reads TGTGCCAGCAGTTTATCGACCGAGACAGGGTTGACTGAAGCTTTCTTT.

This clonotype was detected only a few times. The rearrangement uses TRBV7-9 and TRBJ2-1; TRBD1 aligns across 8 bases. Trimming removed 5 bases from V and 2 bases from J; junction bases left unmatched: 5. CDR1 is SEHNR, CDR2 FQNEAQ, per germline (reference sequence). The CDR3 has 15 amino acids. The CDR3 loop is CASSPGTGAYNEQFF. The CDR3 DNA sequence: TGTGCCAGCAGCCCAGGGACAGGTGCCTACAATGAGCAGTTCTTC. Variable domain in full (rest from reference TRBV7-9 and TRBJ2-1): DTGVSQNPRHKITKRGQNVTFRCDPISEHNRLYWYRQTLGQGPEFLTYFQNEAQLEKSRLLSDRFSAERPKGSFSTLEIQRTEQGDSAMYLCASSPGTGAYNEQFFGPGTRLTVL.

This clonotype appeared many times. The V call is TRBV7-2, the J call TRBJ1-2; D uncertain. In germline, CDR1 is SGHTA, CDR2 FQGNSA. The length of the CDR3 is 12 residues. The V end was cut by 2 bases, the J end by 7 bases, with 8 bases between. The CDR3 nucleotides are TGTGCCAGCAGCTTACAGGAGTTTGGCTACACCTTC. This gives the protein CASSLQEFGYTF.